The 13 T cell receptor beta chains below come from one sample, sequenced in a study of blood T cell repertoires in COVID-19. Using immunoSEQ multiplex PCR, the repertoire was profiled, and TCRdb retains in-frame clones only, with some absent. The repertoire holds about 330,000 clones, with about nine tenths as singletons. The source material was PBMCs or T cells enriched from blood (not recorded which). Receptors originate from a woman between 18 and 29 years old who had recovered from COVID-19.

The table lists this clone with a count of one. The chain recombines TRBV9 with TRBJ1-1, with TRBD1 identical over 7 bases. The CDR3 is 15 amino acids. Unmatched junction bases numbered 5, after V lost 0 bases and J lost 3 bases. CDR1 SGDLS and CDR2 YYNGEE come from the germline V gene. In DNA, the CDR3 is TGTGCCAGCAGCGTAGGAGGGGGCGTGGACACTGAAGCTTTCTTT. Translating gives CASSVGGGVDTEAFF.

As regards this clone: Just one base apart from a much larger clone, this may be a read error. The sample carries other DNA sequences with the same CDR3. In DNA form, the CDR3 reads TGTGCCAGCAGCCTTAACACCGGGGAGCTGTTTTTT. Its protein product is CASSLNTGELFF. V and J are TRBV9 and TRBJ2-2; the D is unclear. Between the trimmed V and J ends, which lost 4 bases and 2 bases, there was a span of 3 bases. Germline V CDR1 and CDR2: SGDLS, YYNGEE. The CDR3 extends over 12 amino acids.

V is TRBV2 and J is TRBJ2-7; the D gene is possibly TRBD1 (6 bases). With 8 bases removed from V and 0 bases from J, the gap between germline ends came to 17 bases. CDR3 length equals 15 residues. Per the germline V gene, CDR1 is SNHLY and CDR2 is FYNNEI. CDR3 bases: TGTGCCAGCTCACTCAGGGGATGGGCCTCCTACGAGCAGTACTTC. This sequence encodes CASSLRGWASYEQYF.

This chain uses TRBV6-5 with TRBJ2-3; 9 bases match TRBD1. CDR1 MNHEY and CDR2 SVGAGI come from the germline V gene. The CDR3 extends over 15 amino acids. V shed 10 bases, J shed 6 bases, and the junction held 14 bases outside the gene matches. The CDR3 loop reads CATTKPNRGLDTQYF. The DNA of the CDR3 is TGTGCCACCACTAAACCAAACAGGGGGCTGGATACGCAGTATTTT.

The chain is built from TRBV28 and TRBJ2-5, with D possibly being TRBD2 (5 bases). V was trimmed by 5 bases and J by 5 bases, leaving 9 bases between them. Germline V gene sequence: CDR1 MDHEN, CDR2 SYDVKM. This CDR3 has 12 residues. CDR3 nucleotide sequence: TGTGCCAGCAGTCCGGGCGGGGAGACCCAGTACTTC. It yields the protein CASSPGGETQYF.

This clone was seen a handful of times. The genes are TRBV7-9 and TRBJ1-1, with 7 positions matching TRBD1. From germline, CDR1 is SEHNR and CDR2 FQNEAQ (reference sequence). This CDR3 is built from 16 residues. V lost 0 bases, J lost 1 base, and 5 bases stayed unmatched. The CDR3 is CASSLAQGVKNTEAFF. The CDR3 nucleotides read TGTGCCAGCAGCTTAGCTCAGGGGGTAAAGAACACTGAAGCTTTCTTT. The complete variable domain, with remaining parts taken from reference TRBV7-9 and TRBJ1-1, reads DTGVSQNPRHKITKRGQNVTFRCDPISEHNRLYWYRQTLGQGPEFLTYFQNEAQLEKSRLLSDRFSAERPKGSFSTLEIQRTEQGDSAMYLCASSLAQGVKNTEAFFGQGTRLTVV.

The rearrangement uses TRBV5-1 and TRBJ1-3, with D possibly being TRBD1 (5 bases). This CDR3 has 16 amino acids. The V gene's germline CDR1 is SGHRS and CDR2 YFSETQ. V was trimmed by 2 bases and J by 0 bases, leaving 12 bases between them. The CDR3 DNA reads TGCGCCAGCAGCTTCGCAGGGTCCTACTCTGGAAACACCATATATTTT. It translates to CASSFAGSYSGNTIYF.

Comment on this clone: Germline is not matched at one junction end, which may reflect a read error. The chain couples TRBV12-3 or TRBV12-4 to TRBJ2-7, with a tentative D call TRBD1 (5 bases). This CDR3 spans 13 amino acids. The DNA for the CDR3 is TGTGCCAGCAGTTTACAGGGTCCCTACGTGCAGTACTTC. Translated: CASSLQGPYVQYF.

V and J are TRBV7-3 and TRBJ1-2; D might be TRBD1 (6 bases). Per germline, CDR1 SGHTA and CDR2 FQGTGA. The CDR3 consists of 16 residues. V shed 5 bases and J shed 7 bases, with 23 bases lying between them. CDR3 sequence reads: CASSMLPGETRSGYTF. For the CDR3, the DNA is TGTGCCAGCAGCATGCTTCCAGGGGAAACGAGGAGTGGCTACACCTTC.

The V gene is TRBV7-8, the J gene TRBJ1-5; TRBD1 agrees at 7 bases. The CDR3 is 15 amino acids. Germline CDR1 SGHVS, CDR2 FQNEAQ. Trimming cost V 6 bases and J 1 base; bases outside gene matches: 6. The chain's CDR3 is CASSPGGSSNQPQHF. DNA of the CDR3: TGTGCCAGCAGTCCAGGGGGGTCAAGCAATCAGCCCCAGCATTTT.

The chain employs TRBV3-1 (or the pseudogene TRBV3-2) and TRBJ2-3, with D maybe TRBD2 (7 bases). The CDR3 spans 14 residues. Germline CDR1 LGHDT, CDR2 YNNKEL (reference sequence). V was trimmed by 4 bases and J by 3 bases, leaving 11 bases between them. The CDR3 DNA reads TGTGCCAGCAGCCCCGGGGGGCGGACAGATACGCAGTATTTT. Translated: CASSPGGRTDTQYF.

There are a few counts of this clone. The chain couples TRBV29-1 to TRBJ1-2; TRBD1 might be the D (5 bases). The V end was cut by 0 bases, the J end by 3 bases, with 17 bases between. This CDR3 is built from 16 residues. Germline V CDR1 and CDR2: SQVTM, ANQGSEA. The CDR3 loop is CSVEDRTFVSDYGYTF. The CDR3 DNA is TGCAGCGTTGAAGACCGGACATTCGTTTCGGACTATGGCTACACCTTC.

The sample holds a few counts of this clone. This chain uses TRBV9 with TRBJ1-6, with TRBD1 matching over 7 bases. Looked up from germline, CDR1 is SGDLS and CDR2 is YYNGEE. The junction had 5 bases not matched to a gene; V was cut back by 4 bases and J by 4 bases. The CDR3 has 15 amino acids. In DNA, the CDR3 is TGTGCCAGCAGCTTAGGGACAGCATATAATTCACCCCTCCACTTT. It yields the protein CASSLGTAYNSPLHF.